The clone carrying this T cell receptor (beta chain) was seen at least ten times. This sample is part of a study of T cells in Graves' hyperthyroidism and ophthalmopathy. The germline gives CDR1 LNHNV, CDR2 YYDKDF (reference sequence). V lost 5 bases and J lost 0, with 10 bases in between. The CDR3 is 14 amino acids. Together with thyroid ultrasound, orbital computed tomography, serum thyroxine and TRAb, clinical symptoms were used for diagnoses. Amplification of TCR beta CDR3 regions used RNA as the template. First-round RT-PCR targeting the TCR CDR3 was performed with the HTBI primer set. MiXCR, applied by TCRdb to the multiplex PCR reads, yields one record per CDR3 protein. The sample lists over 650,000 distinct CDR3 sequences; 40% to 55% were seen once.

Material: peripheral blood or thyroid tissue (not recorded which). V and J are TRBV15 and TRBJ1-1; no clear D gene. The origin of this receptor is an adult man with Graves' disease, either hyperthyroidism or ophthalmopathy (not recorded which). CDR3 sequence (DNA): TGTGCCACCAGCGCAGAGCCAATGAACACTGAAGCTTTCTTT. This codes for CATSAEPMNTEAFF.